These 32 T cell receptor beta chains share one sample of origin, sequenced in a study of metastatic and nonmetastatic thyroid tumors. TCRdb re-called the PCR reads with MiXCR. The sample lists thousands of clones; approximately 30% were seen once. Every patient underwent thyroid surgery untreated. The specimen sequenced was adjacent normal tissue. All receptors derive from a female donor with papillary thyroid cancer or a benign thyroid nodule (not recorded which). Some clones in this sample may be carry-over from other donors' samples.

The chain couples TRBV5-1 to TRBJ1-2; 9 nucleotides line up with TRBD1. Germline loops: CDR1 SGHRS, CDR2 YFSETQ. This CDR3 contains 15 residues. V was pared by 4 bases and J by 4 bases, with 8 bases of the junction left unmatched. CDR3 sequence: CASSPGDRDLYGYTF. DNA for the CDR3: TGCGCCAGCAGCCCCGGGGACAGGGACCTCTATGGCTACACCTTC.

V and J are TRBV2 and TRBJ2-1; 8 nucleotides align to TRBD2. V shed 8 bases, J shed 0 bases, and the junction held 6 bases outside the gene matches. Germline V gene data show CDR1 as SNHLY and CDR2 as FYNNEI. This CDR3 region has 15 residues. The CDR3 region is CASGFSGSSYNEQFF. The CDR3 DNA reads TGTGCCAGCGGGTTCAGCGGGAGCTCCTACAATGAGCAGTTCTTC.

This clone was observed a handful of times. The V gene is TRBV6-1, the J gene TRBJ2-7; 7 bases align to TRBD1. The junction had 8 bases not matched to a gene; V was cut back by 6 bases and J by 3 bases. The CDR3 length is 14 residues. Germline CDR1 MNHNS, CDR2 SASEGT. This CDR3 reads CASRTGSTYYEQYF. The CDR3 nucleotides are TGTGCCAGCAGGACAGGGTCCACTTACTACGAGCAGTACTTC.

This clone is medium-sized in the sample. The chain recombines TRBV20-1 with TRBJ2-1; no reliable D call. There are 13 residues in the CDR3. V was clipped by 7 bases and J by 3 bases, with 13 bases between them. Per germline, CDR1 DFQATT and CDR2 SNEGSKA (reference sequence). DNA for the CDR3: TGCAGTGGCGAGACTGCAAACTACAATGAGCAGTTCTTC. Protein product: CSGETANYNEQFF.

This chain links TRBV28 with TRBJ2-7; D possibly corresponds to TRBD2 (5 bases). V was trimmed by 3 bases and J by 7 bases, leaving 13 bases between them. Germline loops: CDR1 MDHEN, CDR2 SYDVKM. The CDR3 runs 13 residues. The CDR3 loop reads CASSFSRRGEQYF. Written as DNA, the CDR3 is TGTGCCAGCAGTTTTTCCCGACGGGGAGAGCAGTACTTC.

The V call is TRBV6-1, the J call TRBJ2-7; D ambiguous. Germline V lookup: CDR1 MNHNS, CDR2 SASEGT. This CDR3 contains 11 residues. V lost 3 bases, J lost 6 bases, and 6 bases lay in between. CDR3 coding DNA: TGTGCCAGCAGTGATAAATCCGAGCAGTACGTC. Its protein is CASSDKSEQYV.

As concerns this clone: A read error may produce the germline difference seen at one junction end. The rearrangement links TRBV6-1 to TRBJ2-1; 13 bases are a match to TRBD2. CDR3 length: 15 amino acids. Germline CDR1 MNHNS, CDR2 SASEGT. CDR3 region: CAGSPRTSGSNEQFF. The CDR3, as DNA: TGTGCCGGCAGTCCCAGGACTAGCGGGAGCAATGAGCAGTTCTTC.

By frequency in the sample, this clone is medium-sized (0.01 to 0.1%). The chain uses TRBV19 and TRBJ1-5; a possible D gene is TRBD1 (6 bases). The germline V gene has CDR1 LNHDA and CDR2 SQIVND (reference sequence). The ends were cut back, 2 bases at V and 5 bases at J, with 13 bases in the middle. This CDR3 region has 15 residues. The CDR3 sequence: CASSINRVHDQPQHF. CDR3 in DNA: TGTGCCAGTAGTATAAACAGGGTTCACGATCAGCCCCAGCATTTT. Full variable domain (rest looked up from reference TRBV19 and TRBJ1-5): DGGITQSPKYLFRKEGQNVTLSCEQNLNHDAMYWYRQDPGQGLRLIYYSQIVNDFQKGDIAEGYSVSREKKESFPLTVTSAQKNPTAFYLCASSINRVHDQPQHFGDGTRLSIL.

The rearrangement links TRBV24-1 to TRBJ2-1; 7 nucleotides align to TRBD1. This CDR3 comprises 14 residues. Looked up from germline, CDR1 is KGHDR and CDR2 is SFDVKD. After removal of 5 bases from V and 6 bases from J, the junction contained 6 bases not matched to a gene. The CDR3 region is CATSAAGGSNEQFF. CDR3 sequence (DNA): TGTGCCACCAGTGCCGCAGGGGGTAGCAATGAGCAGTTCTTC.

This rearrangement joins TRBV7-2 to TRBJ2-7; tentative D call: TRBD1 (5 bases). The V and J ends lost 4 bases and 0 bases respectively, with 10 bases between them. The germline V gene has CDR1 SGHTA and CDR2 FQGNSA. The length of the CDR3 is 14 residues. The CDR3 loop is CASSWTLSSYEQYF. For the CDR3, the DNA is TGTGCCAGCAGCTGGACATTAAGCTCCTACGAGCAGTACTTC.

This chain joins TRBV7-9 and TRBJ1-3; no definite D call. The CDR3 has 12 residues. Germline loops: CDR1 SEHNR, CDR2 FQNEAQ (reference sequence). V shed 4 bases and J shed 4 bases, with 5 bases lying between them. The CDR3 reads CASSSQGNTIYF. In DNA, the CDR3 is TGTGCCAGCAGCTCACAGGGAAACACCATATATTTT.

V gene TRBV20-1 combines with J gene TRBJ1-1, with D maybe TRBD1 (5 bases). The CDR3 consists of 13 residues. Germline CDR1 is DFQATT and CDR2 is SNEGSKA (reference sequence). V gave up 4 bases and J gave up 4 bases, with 13 bases separating them. The CDR3 loop reads CSATGAGGTEAFF. The CDR3 DNA is TGCAGTGCTACTGGGGCCGGGGGCACTGAAGCTTTCTTT.

V and J are TRBV20-1 and TRBJ1-5; the D gene is possibly TRBD1 (6 bases). V was trimmed by 0 bases and J by 12 bases, leaving 15 bases between them. CDR3 size: 13 residues. The germline V gene encodes CDR1 DFQATT and CDR2 SNEGSKA (reference sequence). CDR3 DNA sequence: TGCAGTGCTAGAGACTCCGGGACACCCCTCCAGCATTTT. Translation: CSARDSGTPLQHF.

This clone was counted between two and nine times. The chain has TRBV6-5 and TRBJ1-2, with 8 bases identical to TRBD1. The junction had 8 bases not matched to a gene; V was cut back by 2 bases and J by 6 bases. Germline values: CDR1 MNHEY, CDR2 SVGAGI. The CDR3 runs to 15 residues. The DNA of the CDR3 is TGTGCCAGCAGTTACGGGCAGGGGGCGTACGATGGCTACACCTTC. This translates into CASSYGQGAYDGYTF.

In this sample, this clone is medium-sized. V usage is TRBV2 and J usage is TRBJ2-7; TRBD2 matches at 7 bases. CDR3 length equals 12 residues. Germline V gene sequence: CDR1 SNHLY, CDR2 FYNNEI. CDR3 amino acids: CASSPSDHGLVV. The CDR3 DNA reads TGTGCCAGCAGTCCTTCCGACCATGGACTAGTGGTC.

In its sample, this clone is medium-sized. V usage is TRBV28 and J usage is TRBJ2-1; the match to TRBD2 covers 13 bases. The germline CDR1 and CDR2 sequences are MDHEN and SYDVKM. V lost 5 bases, J lost 0 bases, and 13 bases stayed unmatched. The CDR3 length is 20 residues. The CDR3 DNA reads as TGTGCCAGCAGTCCGAGGTTGGGACTAGCGGGGCAGGGCTCCTACAATGAGCAGTTCTTC. Translated, it gives CASSPRLGLAGQGSYNEQFF.

The V and J genes are TRBV28 and TRBJ2-7; 9 bases are shared with TRBD2. The CDR3 spans 14 residues. Germline assignment: CDR1 MDHEN and CDR2 SYDVKM. Trimming cost V 6 bases and J 4 bases; bases outside gene matches: 7. The CDR3 nucleotides read TGTGCCAGCAGCCCCACTAGCGGGTGGTACGAGCAGTACTTC. This gives the protein CASSPTSGWYEQYF.

The genes are TRBV11-2 and TRBJ1-1; TRBD1 might be the D (5 bases). CDR1 and CDR2 from the germline V gene are SGHAT and FQNNGV. Trimming took 1 base from V and 2 from J, leaving 8 bases between them. The CDR3 consists of 14 residues. The CDR3 region is CASSLVGGNTEAFF. In nucleotides, the CDR3 is TGTGCCAGCAGCTTAGTGGGGGGAAACACTGAAGCTTTCTTT.

This clone came up a few times. This chain joins TRBV6-1 and TRBJ2-7, with D uncertain. Germline assignment: CDR1 MNHNS and CDR2 SASEGT. The length of the CDR3 is 14 residues. V lost 5 bases and J 1 base, leaving 12 bases between the germline ends. CDR3 loop: CASSPALLSYEQYF. The CDR3 DNA follows: TGTGCCAGCAGTCCCGCCTTACTATCCTACGAGCAGTACTTC.

The chain joins TRBV28 to TRBJ2-3; 8 nucleotides align to TRBD2. The length of the CDR3 is 15 residues. After removal of 2 bases from V and 2 bases from J, the junction contained 3 bases not matched to a gene. Germline V lookup: CDR1 MDHEN, CDR2 SYDVKM. The CDR3 reads CASSLPSGLTDTQYF. CDR3 DNA: TGTGCCAGCAGTTTACCTAGCGGGCTCACAGATACGCAGTATTTT.

Worth noting for this clone: The conserved phenylalanine or tryptophan is not found at the CDR3 terminus, so this likely reflects a read error. No DNA is shown, since the ends of the CDR3 on it are uncertain; the CDR3 is the one TCRdb lists. The chain recombines TRBV6-5 with TRBJ1-1; the table's D call, TRBD1, was not checked against the DNA. The germline V gene has CDR1 MNHEY and CDR2 SVGAGI. A total of 14 residues make up the CDR3, ends included. This CDR3 is CASSYSTILGGLIV.

The V and J genes are TRBV5-1 and TRBJ2-3; weak D call: TRBD1 (6 bases). Germline assignment: CDR1 SGHRS and CDR2 YFSETQ. V lost 4 bases and J lost 0, with 18 bases in between. The CDR3 consists of 17 residues. In DNA form, the CDR3 reads TGCGCCAGCAGCAGGGGTACCGGGACATCTAGCACAGATACGCAGTATTTT. Residues: CASSRGTGTSSTDTQYF.

The chain couples TRBV4-2 to TRBJ2-7; 8 bases map to TRBD2. Germline V gene lookup returns CDR1 LGHNA and CDR2 YNFKEQ. With 0 bases clipped from V and 1 base from J, the junction kept 5 bases outside the gene matches. The CDR3 sequence is 16 residues long. CDR3 amino acids: CASSQDEAGGSYEQYF. In nucleotides, the CDR3 is TGTGCCAGCAGCCAAGATGAGGCGGGAGGTTCCTACGAGCAGTACTTC.

This clone was detected only a few times. The gene calls are TRBV28 and TRBJ2-7; TRBD1 aligns across 10 bases. CDR1 MDHEN and CDR2 SYDVKM come from the germline V gene. V lost 8 bases and J lost 6; bases outside the gene matches: 10. The CDR3 contains 14 residues. The CDR3 reads CASRTGGTGVEQYF. CDR3 nucleotide sequence: TGTGCCAGCCGCACGGGGGGGACAGGGGTCGAGCAGTACTTC.

This clone has ten or more counts. The genes are TRBV6-1 and TRBJ1-3, with unresolved D. The CDR3 length is 11 residues. Germline V lookup: CDR1 MNHNS, CDR2 SASEGT. The V end lost 8 bases, the J end lost 0 bases, and 2 bases lay between the germline ends. CDR3 coding DNA: TGTGCCAGCCCCTCTGGAAACACCATATATTTT. Protein sequence: CASPSGNTIYF.

The chain couples TRBV30 to TRBJ2-1; D might be TRBD1 (5 bases). Germline V gives CDR1 GTSNPN, CDR2 SVGIG (reference sequence). The CDR3 covers 13 residues. V shed 0 bases and J shed 6 bases, with 9 bases lying between them. In DNA form, the CDR3 reads TGTGCCTGGAGTGTACATGGGGCCAATGAGCAGTTCTTC. Residues: CAWSVHGANEQFF.

The chain joins TRBV7-8 to TRBJ1-4; D gene uncertain. CDR1 and CDR2 (germline): SGHVS, FQNEAQ. V was clipped by 1 base and J by 0 bases, with 15 bases between them. This CDR3 is built from 18 residues. CDR3 bases: TGTGCCAGCAGCTTAGTTGGCAGGACGACGGCAACTAATGAAAAACTGTTTTTT. As protein: CASSLVGRTTATNEKLFF.

On this clone: At the DNA level, this CDR3 is encoded by other sequences in the same sample as well. The V and J genes are TRBV12-5 and TRBJ2-5; tentatively, D is TRBD1 or TRBD2 (6 bases each). Germline V CDR1 and CDR2: LGHNT, FRNRAP. CDR3 length: 14 residues. V lost 11 bases and J 0 bases, leaving 16 bases between the germline ends. The CDR3 loop is CAGLGGRDQETQYF. As DNA, the CDR3 is TGTGCTGGGCTCGGGGGCCGTGACCAAGAGACCCAGTACTTC.

This clone was detected ten times or more. An end of the junction differs from the germline gene, which may be a read error. This same CDR3 is encoded by further DNA sequences in the sample. The chain recombines TRBV6-2 or TRBV6-3 with TRBJ2-7; possible D gene TRBD1, 7 bases. In germline, CDR1 is MNHEY, CDR2 SVGEGT. CDR3 length: 16 amino acids. The CDR3 here is CASTYAGTGTAYEQYF. The CDR3 DNA reads as TGTGCCAGCACTTACGCGGGGACCGGGACAGCCTACGAGCAGTACTTC.

In this sample, this clone turned up many times. CDR3 sequence: CASGPGTGVGTEAFF. The CDR3 DNA is TGTGCTAGTGGTCCCGGAACAGGGGTGGGGACTGAAGCTTTCTTT. The chain joins TRBV12-5 to TRBJ1-1, with 7 bases matching TRBD1. In germline, CDR1 is LGHNT, CDR2 FRNRAP. Trimming cost V 5 bases and J 5 bases; bases outside gene matches: 11. The CDR3 sequence is 15 residues long. Drawing the rest from reference TRBV12-5 and TRBJ1-1, the complete variable domain is DARVTQTPRHKVTEMGQEVTMRCQPILGHNTVFWYRQTMMQGLELLAYFRNRAPLDDSGMPKDRFSAEMPDATLATLKIQPSEPRDSAVYFCASGPGTGVGTEAFFGQGTRLTVV.

This CDR3 reads CASRPGQYNEQFF. CDR3 nucleotide sequence: TGTGCCAGCAGGCCGGGACAGTATAATGAGCAGTTCTTC. This chain uses TRBV6-1 with TRBJ2-1; TRBD1 agrees at 7 bases. CDR1 and CDR2 (germline): MNHNS, SASEGT. The junction had 6 bases not matched to a gene; V was cut back by 6 bases and J by 7 bases. CDR3 length: 13 amino acids.

This clone is labeled medium-sized. The V and J genes are TRBV2 and TRBJ2-3; 8 bases fit TRBD2. Germline loops: CDR1 SNHLY, CDR2 FYNNEI. CDR3 length: 13 amino acids. J gave up 4 bases and V 4 bases, and 1 base lay outside the gene matches. The CDR3 DNA reads as TGTGCCAGCAGTGCAGCGGGGGCAGATACGCAGTATTTT. Its translation: CASSAAGADTQYF.